The 14 T cell receptor beta chains below all came from one sample that was sequenced in a study of blood T cell repertoires in COVID-19. Data came from immunoSEQ multiplex PCR; TCRdb stores just in-frame clones and leaves some out. This table holds approximately 250,000 clones, around 83% found once. Sequenced input: peripheral blood. The source is a man between 35 and 55 years old with acute or convalescent COVID-19.

The V gene is TRBV10-3, the J gene TRBJ2-3; 12 bases fit TRBD2. There are 18 residues in the CDR3. Germline CDR1 ENHRY, CDR2 SYGVKD. After removal of 9 bases from V and 0 bases from J, the junction contained 13 bases not matched to a gene. For the CDR3, the DNA is TGTGCCATAAGCTCGGGTGGGCTAGCGGGGGGGAGCACAGATACGCAGTATTTT. Encoded protein: CAISSGGLAGGSTDTQYF.

As regards this clone: Other DNA sequences of this sample code for an identical CDR3. V and J are TRBV9 and TRBJ2-3; unclear D gene. The CDR3 runs to 13 residues. Trimming pared 4 bases from V and 2 bases from J, leaving 8 bases between. Germline assignment: CDR1 SGDLS and CDR2 YYNGEE. For the CDR3, the DNA is TGTGCCAGCAGCCCCCGGGTCACAGATACGCAGTATTTT. Protein product: CASSPRVTDTQYF.

The chain employs TRBV6-6 and TRBJ1-5; D is uncertain. V gave up 4 bases and J gave up 4 bases, with 8 bases separating them. The CDR3 spans 13 residues. Germline assignment: CDR1 MNHNY and CDR2 SVGAGI (reference sequence). The CDR3 here is CASSSRPNQPQHF. CDR3 bases: TGTGCCAGCAGTTCCAGGCCAAATCAGCCCCAGCATTTT.

J is TRBJ2-7 and V is TRBV5-8, with D unresolved. Germline-derived CDR1 and CDR2 are SGHTS and YDEGEE. The CDR3 spans 12 residues. Trimming stripped 5 bases from V and 3 bases from J, with 9 bases between. The CDR3 protein is CASSSASYEQYF. For the CDR3, the DNA is TGTGCCAGCAGTTCCGCTAGCTACGAGCAGTACTTC.

In this sample, this clone turned up once. The chain employs TRBV7-2 and TRBJ2-1, with D possibly TRBD1 on 6 matching bases. This CDR3 has 15 amino acids. Germline V lookup: CDR1 SGHTA, CDR2 FQGNSA. Trimming stripped 2 bases from V and 5 bases from J, with 13 bases between. DNA for the CDR3: TGTGCCAGCAGCTTAAATGGCCGGACAGACAATGAGCAGTTCTTC. Its translation: CASSLNGRTDNEQFF.

The genes are TRBV7-9 and TRBJ1-3; D gene unclear. The germline V gene encodes CDR1 SEHNR and CDR2 FQNEAQ (reference sequence). The CDR3 length is 12 residues. Trimming took off 8 bases at V and 4 bases at J, with 9 bases between the two ends. CDR3 region: CASDPGGNTIYF. CDR3 DNA: TGTGCCAGCGACCCCGGGGGAAACACCATATATTTT.

This chain joins TRBV28 and TRBJ1-4; D may be TRBD1 (5 bases). This CDR3 spans 12 amino acids. Germline V lookup: CDR1 MDHEN, CDR2 SYDVKM. V dropped 5 bases and J dropped 11 bases, with 12 bases sitting between them. The CDR3 region is CASSSRQIKLFF. The CDR3 nucleotides read TGTGCCAGCAGTAGCCGACAGATTAAACTGTTTTTT.

The chain couples TRBV19 to TRBJ2-3; TRBD1 matches at 11 bases. V was clipped by 4 bases and J by 4 bases; unmatched bases: 7. Germline CDR1 is LNHDA and CDR2 is SQIVND (reference sequence). The CDR3 has 16 amino acids. CDR3 region: CASSRGTGGRADTQYF. The CDR3 DNA follows: TGTGCCAGTAGTAGAGGGACAGGGGGTAGAGCAGATACGCAGTATTTT.

The chain couples TRBV6-2 or TRBV6-3 to TRBJ2-5; perhaps TRBD1 as D (5 bases). The V gene's germline CDR1 is MNHEY and CDR2 SVGEGT. This CDR3 region has 12 residues. V was shortened by 5 bases and J by 4 bases, with 8 bases between the two germline ends. The CDR3 loop reads CASSGAAETQYF. DNA of the CDR3: TGTGCCAGCAGTGGGGCAGCAGAGACCCAGTACTTC.

CDR3 coding DNA: TGTGCCAGCAGCTTGACGACTAGCACAGATACGCAGTATTTT. Its protein is CASSLTTSTDTQYF. The chain carries TRBV5-4 and TRBJ2-3; no reliable D call. Trimming removed 1 base from V and 0 bases from J, with 6 bases in between. Germline V gene sequence: CDR1 SGHNT, CDR2 YYREEE (reference sequence). This CDR3 spans 14 amino acids.

CDR3 sequence (DNA): TGCGCCAGCAGCTTGGGGCCCCTAGCCGACGAGCAGTACTTC. Translation: CASSLGPLADEQYF. The V call is TRBV5-1, the J call TRBJ2-7; TRBD2 is a possible D gene (5 bases). Germline assignment: CDR1 SGHRS and CDR2 YFSETQ. CDR3 length: 14 residues. V lost 0 bases to trimming and J lost 5 bases, with 12 bases between them.

This clone was picked up one time. The CDR3 region is CAISDDNRSYEQYF. The CDR3 bases are TGTGCCATCAGTGACGACAACCGCTCCTACGAGCAGTACTTC. This sequence joins TRBV10-3 and TRBJ2-7; D is uncertain. CDR3 size: 14 residues. V lost 3 bases, J lost 0 bases, and 9 bases lay in between. Germline assignment: CDR1 ENHRY and CDR2 SYGVKD.

V is TRBV3-1 (or the pseudogene TRBV3-2) and J is TRBJ2-3; TRBD2 might be the D (6 bases). This CDR3 contains 14 residues. Per germline, CDR1 LGHDT and CDR2 YNNKEL (reference sequence). V was trimmed by 1 base and J by 13 bases, leaving 18 bases between them. The CDR3 DNA is TGTGCCAGCAGCCAAGCTCAGACGGGGGTATCGGAGTATTTT. Translated, it gives CASSQAQTGVSEYF.

The chain combines TRBV3-1 (or the pseudogene TRBV3-2) with TRBJ2-3; TRBD2 aligns across 10 bases. Germline trimming cut 0 bases from V and 5 bases from J; bases unmatched to any gene: 5. This CDR3 comprises 16 residues. Germline V gene data show CDR1 as LGHDT and CDR2 as YNNKEL (reference sequence). The CDR3 sequence is CASSQEAGGPGDTQYF. CDR3 DNA: TGTGCCAGCAGCCAAGAAGCGGGGGGGCCTGGAGATACGCAGTATTTT.